Listed here are 23 T cell receptor beta chains from one sample, sequenced in a study of tumor and adjacent non-tumor tissue in lung cancer. The library came from three nested PCR rounds adapted from ARM-PCR protocols. TCRdb re-called the multiplex PCR reads through MiXCR, storing one row per CDR3 protein. The table records 76,000 or so distinct CDR3 sequences, 55% to 70% of them present only once. The template was RNA from unsorted bulk tissue. The sample was lung tumor tissue. Receptors originate from a woman aged 70-85 years with non-small cell lung cancer.

Of note for this clonotype: Germline and junction disagree at one end, which may indicate a read error. The gene calls are TRBV28 and TRBJ1-4, with TRBD1 as a possible D gene (5 bases). Germline V gives CDR1 MDHEN, CDR2 SYDVKM. CDR3 length: 16 residues. This CDR3 is CASSPTEGATNEKLFF. In DNA form, the CDR3 reads TGTGCCAGCAGCCCCACGGAAGGGGCAACTAACGAAAAACTGTTTTTT.

In the case of this clonotype: The junction departs from germline at one end; a sequencing error may be responsible. This chain joins TRBV29-1 and TRBJ2-3; the match to TRBD1 covers 10 bases. Germline V gene lookup returns CDR1 SQVTM and CDR2 ANQGSEA. The length of the CDR3 is 14 residues. In DNA form, the CDR3 reads TGCAGCGTTCGACAGGGGGCTAGCACAGATATGCAGTATTTT. This codes for CSVRQGASTDMQYF.

This clonotype was seen only a few times. Its ends do not fully match the called genes, so a read error is possible. The genes are TRBV4-2 and TRBJ2-1; the match to TRBD2 covers 9 bases. The CDR3 consists of 16 residues. CDR1 and CDR2 from the germline V gene are LGHNA and YNFKEQ. The DNA for the CDR3 is TGTGCCAGCAGTCAAGGGCTAGCGGGGAACTACAATGAGCAGTTCTTC. This encodes CASSQGLAGNYNEQFF.

As for this clonotype: The conserved phenylalanine or tryptophan is not found at the CDR3 terminus, so this likely reflects a read error. The DNA is omitted, as the CDR3 cannot be located on it reliably, and the CDR3 follows TCRdb's listing. CDR3 sequence reads: CASSTNDLPSQHY. The chain combines TRBV7-8 with TRBJ2-5. Germline CDR1 SGHVS, CDR2 FQNEAQ. The CDR3 sequence runs 13 residues, both termini included.

This clonotype was counted ten times or more. V and J are TRBV14 and TRBJ2-1; D call uncertain. Germline CDR1 and CDR2: SGHDN and FVKESK. V was trimmed by 0 bases and J by 5 bases, leaving 2 bases between them. The CDR3 totals 12 residues. The CDR3 sequence is CASSQEHNEQFF. The CDR3 bases are TGTGCCAGCAGCCAAGAACACAATGAGCAGTTCTTC.

This clonotype was observed once. The rearrangement links TRBV4-2 to TRBJ1-2, with a possible D match to TRBD1 (5 bases). The CDR3 has 18 amino acids. Germline V gene data show CDR1 as LGHNA and CDR2 as YNFKEQ. Trimming took off 0 bases at V and 6 bases at J, with 23 bases between the two ends. For the CDR3, the DNA is TGTGCCAGCAGCCAAGATGGGGGAGCCGTAGCCGAGCTTCATGGCTACACCTTC. As protein: CASSQDGGAVAELHGYTF.

Of note for this clonotype: Given a much more abundant clone one base away, this may be a read error. The chain has TRBV6-6 and TRBJ1-1; D call uncertain. V lost 6 bases, J lost 3 bases, and 14 bases lay in between. The germline gives CDR1 MNHNY, CDR2 SVGAGI (reference sequence). The CDR3 extends over 14 amino acids. CDR3 DNA: TGTGCCAGCAGGCCTCCGACGGGAGACACTGAAGCTTTCTTT. Protein product: CASRPPTGDTEAFF.

As to this clonotype: A much larger clone differs by one base, so this may be a read error. This chain uses TRBV4-1 with TRBJ2-3; 9 bases are a match to TRBD1. The V gene end was trimmed by 9 bases and the J gene end by 2 bases; junction bases not matched to a gene: 12. The CDR3 is 16 amino acids. CDR1 is MGHRA, CDR2 YSYEKL, per germline. DNA of the CDR3: TGCGCCAGGCCCGCGGGGGACAGGGAAGACACAGATACGCAGTATTTT. This codes for CARPAGDREDTDTQYF.

This chain uses TRBV2 with TRBJ2-1, with 11 positions matching TRBD2. V was clipped by 7 bases and J by 4 bases; unmatched bases: 15. Germline V lookup: CDR1 SNHLY, CDR2 FYNNEI. The length of the CDR3 is 18 residues. The CDR3 spells CASNEISGRALGYNEQFF. CDR3 coding DNA: TGTGCCAGCAACGAAATTAGCGGGAGGGCCCTTGGGTACAATGAGCAGTTCTTC.

V gene TRBV12-3 or TRBV12-4 combines with J gene TRBJ2-1, with TRBD2 as a possible D gene (6 bases). V was clipped by 5 bases and J by 1 base, with 15 bases between them. This CDR3 comprises 16 residues. The CDR3 DNA reads as TGTGCCAGCAGTAGGCTAGCGAGCACTTCCTACAATGAGCAGTTCTTC. This translates into CASSRLASTSYNEQFF.

V and J are TRBV28 and TRBJ2-1, with 15 positions matching TRBD2. Germline-derived CDR1 and CDR2 are MDHEN and SYDVKM. The V gene end was trimmed by 5 bases and the J gene end by 14 bases; junction bases not matched to a gene: 19. This CDR3 spans 18 amino acids. Written as DNA, the CDR3 is TGTGCCAGCAGTCGGAATGGACTAGCGGGAGGGCCTCTTAAAGAGGAGTTCTTC. Amino acid sequence: CASSRNGLAGGPLKEEFF. The full variable domain, with the rest looked up from reference TRBV28 and TRBJ2-1, is DVKVTQSSRYLVKRTGEKVFLECVQDMDHENMFWYRQDPGLGLRLIYFSYDVKMKEKGDIPEGYSVSREKKERFSLILESASTNQTSMYLCASSRNGLAGGPLKEEFFGPGTRLTVL.

A remark on this clonotype: Since the CDR3 does not end with the conserved phenylalanine or tryptophan, this likely comes from a read error. CDR3 nucleotides: TGCAGCGTTGCAAATAGCGGGAATGAGCAGTTCCTA. Residues: CSVANSGNEQFL. The chain carries TRBV29-1 and TRBJ2-1; 7 bases align to TRBD2. Germline V CDR1 and CDR2: SQVTM, ANQGSEA. The CDR3 runs to 12 residues. The J segment lost 7 bases and the V segment lost 4 bases, leaving 4 bases of the junction unmatched.

On this clonotype itself: This clone may be a read error of a much larger clone one base away. V usage is TRBV28 and J usage is TRBJ1-2, with 8 bases matching TRBD1. V lost 3 bases and J lost 9; bases outside the gene matches: 9. The germline gives CDR1 MDHEN, CDR2 SYDVKM. The CDR3 runs 14 residues. The CDR3 reads CASSFQTGVGSYTF. The CDR3 coding sequence is TGTGCCAGCAGTTTCCAGACAGGGGTGGGTAGCTACACCTTC.

Regarding this clonotype: The junction and the germline gene differ at one end; a read error may be behind it. The genes are TRBV29-1 and TRBJ2-2; either TRBD1 or TRBD2 may fit D (7 bases each). CDR3 length: 16 amino acids. Germline-derived CDR1 and CDR2 are SQVTM and ANQGSEA. The CDR3 protein is CSADIEGAGDTGELFF. In DNA, the CDR3 is TGCAGCGCGGACATAGAGGGGGCGGGGGACACCGGGGAGCTATTTTTT.

A remark on this clonotype: The germline gene is not matched at one end of the junction; a read error may be the cause. The V call is TRBV6-2 or TRBV6-3, the J call TRBJ1-5; tentatively, D is TRBD1 (5 bases). Germline V CDR1 and CDR2: MNHEY, SVGEGT. The CDR3 covers 14 residues. CDR3 residues: CGSSNGLPGQTQHF. The CDR3 DNA reads TGTGGCAGCAGCAACGGGCTCCCGGGGCAGACCCAGCATTTT.

A word on this clonotype: A junction boundary mismatches the germline segment, possibly from a read error. The chain links TRBV6-1 to TRBJ2-7; the D gene is possibly TRBD2 (5 bases). CDR3 length: 15 residues. Germline lookup yields CDR1 MNHNS and CDR2 SASEGT. CDR3 protein: CAGSVTGGQSSEQYF. CDR3 DNA sequence: TGTGCCGGCAGTGTAACGGGCGGGCAGTCGTCCGAGCAATACTTC.

For this clonotype: This likely comes from a read error, as the CDR3 has no conserved phenylalanine or tryptophan at its end. The chain has TRBV7-9 and TRBJ1-1; possible D gene TRBD1, 5 bases. The germline CDR1 and CDR2 sequences are SEHNR and FQNEAQ (reference sequence). The CDR3 is 14 amino acids. The CDR3 region is CASRLSGAHTEAFL. Written as DNA, the CDR3 is TGTGCCAGCAGATTATCCGGGGCACACACTGAGGCTTTCCTT.

This chain connects TRBV10-2 to TRBJ1-5; D unresolved. Germline V gene lookup returns CDR1 WSHSY and CDR2 SAAADI. V shed 8 bases and J shed 2 bases, with 13 bases lying between them. The CDR3 has 14 amino acids. The CDR3 loop reads CASVSTSGNQPQHF. CDR3 bases: TGCGCCAGCGTAAGTACCTCGGGCAATCAGCCCCAGCATTTT.

Comment on this clonotype: Since a much larger clone is just one base distant, this may be a read error. The chain employs TRBV4-2 and TRBJ2-7; 12 positions match TRBD2. CDR3 length: 17 residues. Germline values: CDR1 LGHNA, CDR2 YNFKEQ. J was trimmed by 4 bases and V by 0 bases; bases with no gene match: 7. The CDR3 nucleotides read TGTGCCAGCAGCCAAGACTTCCCGGGACTAGCGGGTTACGAGCAGTACTTC. Encoded protein: CASSQDFPGLAGYEQYF.

V and J are TRBV5-5 and TRBJ2-5; the D gene is possibly TRBD2 (5 bases). This CDR3 is 13 amino acids long. V dropped 9 bases and J dropped 3 bases, with 15 bases sitting between them. Germline V CDR1 and CDR2: SGHKS, YYEKEE (reference sequence). The CDR3 here is CANSLGLEETQYF. The CDR3 bases are TGTGCCAACAGTCTCGGACTCGAAGAGACCCAGTACTTC.

As to this clonotype: A much larger clone is a single base away; this may be a read error. The genes are TRBV28 and TRBJ2-7, with TRBD1 matching 8 bases. The trim removed 4 bases at V and 6 bases at J, leaving 14 bases unmatched. The CDR3 length is 16 residues. The germline V gene has CDR1 MDHEN and CDR2 SYDVKM. CDR3 bases: TGTGCCAGCAGTTACGACAGGGGAAAATGGCGGGGCGAGCAGTACTTC. It encodes CASSYDRGKWRGEQYF.

As for this clonotype: The junction differs from germline at one of its ends, possibly a read error. The chain carries TRBV12-3 or TRBV12-4 and TRBJ2-2; 8 bases agree with TRBD1. This CDR3 has 17 amino acids. DNA for the CDR3: TGTGCCAGCAGTTTGGGGACAGGTCGGGTGATTACCTGGGAGCTGTTCTTT. Protein product: CASSLGTGRVITWELFF.

In regard to this clonotype: Without the conserved terminal phenylalanine or tryptophan, this CDR3 likely stems from a read error. This chain connects TRBV28 to TRBJ2-7; 7 bases match TRBD1. The CDR3 runs 14 residues. Losses at the gene ends were 8 bases for V and 2 bases for J; bases not matched to a gene: 9. Germline loops: CDR1 MDHEN, CDR2 SYDVKM. CDR3 coding DNA: TGTGCCAGCGGTTCGGACAGGCTACCCTACGAGCAGTACTCC. It codes for CASGSDRLPYEQYS.